This entry lists 9 T cell receptor beta chains sequenced from one sample in a study of control samples from healthy donors and cancer patients (dated by TCRdb to the early 2020s). Library creation used the immunoSEQ multiplex PCR assay. In its TCRdb copy, this immuneACCESS table keeps in-frame sequences only and misses some clones. Where compared with another copy, unresolved V genes explain less than half of these, and the others have no known cause. Across this sample there are under 150,000 clones, with about 92% seen only once. The ten largest clones take up about 1.5% of the sample. Sequences were obtained from PBMCs. All receptors derive from a man aged 45-60 years with head and neck cancer.

V usage is TRBV15 and J usage is TRBJ1-1; 7 nucleotides align to TRBD1. Germline loops: CDR1 LNHNV, CDR2 YYDKDF (reference sequence). CDR3 length equals 14 residues. V shed 4 bases and J 7 bases; nucleotides not matched to a gene: 9. Here the CDR3 DNA reads TGTGCCACCAGCATAAAACAGGGGCGCGGTGAAGCTTTCTTT. It yields the protein CATSIKQGRGEAFF.

The V gene is TRBV7-2, the J gene TRBJ2-5; D is unclear. The CDR3 covers 17 residues. Germline-derived CDR1 and CDR2 are SGHTA and FQGNSA. The V gene lost 0 bases and the J gene lost 2 bases, with 16 bases spanning the gap. This chain's CDR3 is CASSLAYGTVTQETQYF. CDR3 bases: TGTGCCAGCAGCTTAGCGTATGGAACAGTCACACAAGAGACCCAGTACTTC.

J is TRBJ2-1 and V is TRBV11-2; either TRBD1 or TRBD2 may supply D (5 bases each). In germline, CDR1 is SGHAT, CDR2 FQNNGV. The germline V and J ends were trimmed by 5 bases and 0 bases, with 11 bases remaining between them. The CDR3 consists of 15 residues. This chain's CDR3 is CASSLGEYSYNEQFF. Written as DNA, the CDR3 is TGTGCCAGCAGCCTGGGGGAATACTCCTACAATGAGCAGTTCTTC. Based on the CDR3 plus reference TRBV11-2 and TRBJ2-1, the full variable domain is EAGVAQSPRYKIIEKRQSVAFWCNPISGHATLYWYQQILGQGPKLLIQFQNNGVVDDSQLPKDRFSAERLKGVDSTLKIQPAKLEDSAVYLCASSLGEYSYNEQFFGPGTRLTVL.

V gene TRBV7-2 combines with J gene TRBJ2-5; tentative D call: TRBD2 (5 bases). Germline V gene lookup returns CDR1 SGHTA and CDR2 FQGNSA. The CDR3 sequence is 14 residues long. Trimming removed 5 bases from V and 4 bases from J, with 14 bases in between. DNA for the CDR3: TGTGCCAGCAGCCAATCCCGGGGTGGAGAGACCCAGTACTTC. It encodes CASSQSRGGETQYF.

The V gene is TRBV29-1, the J gene TRBJ2-3; no clear D. V was pared by 4 bases and J by 1 base, with 12 bases between. CDR3 length equals 14 residues. Per germline, CDR1 SQVTM and CDR2 ANQGSEA. The CDR3 is CSVARELGTDTQYF. CDR3 nucleotide sequence: TGCAGCGTTGCAAGGGAATTGGGCACAGATACGCAGTATTTT.

The chain links TRBV21-1 to TRBJ1-1; TRBD1 is the table's D call and was not checked against the DNA. TRBV21-1 is labeled a pseudogene. The CDR3 contains 17 residues. The CDR3 DNA reads as TGTGCCAGCAGCAAAGGGGGCAGACAGGGCCCGAACACTGAAGCTTTCTTT. Translated, it gives CASSKGGRQGPNTEAFF.

The J gene is TRBJ1-6, the V gene TRBV9; 11 positions agree with TRBD1. The V gene end was trimmed by 0 bases and the J gene end by 9 bases; junction bases not matched to a gene: 5. The CDR3 is 16 amino acids. Germline lookup yields CDR1 SGDLS and CDR2 YYNGEE. CDR3: CASSVAPGTGGSPLHF. In DNA, the CDR3 is TGTGCCAGCAGCGTAGCACCCGGGACAGGGGGTTCACCCCTCCACTTT.

This clone has a handful of counts. The chain carries TRBV7-6 and TRBJ1-1; D gene ambiguous. Looked up from germline, CDR1 is SGHVS and CDR2 is FNYEAQ. With 5 bases removed from V and 2 bases from J, the gap between germline ends came to 3 bases. The CDR3 covers 11 residues. The CDR3 protein is CASSLNTEAFF. CDR3 in DNA: TGTGCCAGCAGCCTAAACACTGAAGCTTTCTTT.

The rearrangement links TRBV6-6 to TRBJ1-5; a possible D gene is TRBD1 (5 bases). Germline V gene lookup returns CDR1 MNHNY and CDR2 SVGAGI (reference sequence). The CDR3 has 15 amino acids. Trimming pared 6 bases from V and 6 bases from J, leaving 18 bases between. The CDR3 here is CASSPGGVVGQPQHF. The CDR3 coding sequence is TGTGCCAGCAGCCCCGGGGGTGTTGTGGGTCAGCCCCAGCATTTT.